A single sample gave rise to the 17 T cell receptor beta chains below, sequenced in a study of shared clonotypes between healthy human individuals. Generated by immunoSEQ multiplex PCR, the TCRdb table keeps only in-frame clones and is missing some. The data contain about 1.1 million clones, 75% to 80% of them singletons. The sequenced sample was memory CD4+ T cells from PBMCs. Subset meaning: CD45RA-negative fraction. The receptors stem from a man aged 18-30 years in good health. Some clones in this sample may be carry-over from other donors' samples.

V gene TRBV6-5 combines with J gene TRBJ2-7, with 9 bases matching TRBD2. Germline V lookup: CDR1 MNHEY, CDR2 SVGAGI. This CDR3 spans 15 amino acids. The V segment lost 1 base and the J segment 7 bases; nucleotides outside the gene matches: 8. CDR3 loop: CASSYWAGGPYEQYF. The CDR3 DNA sequence: TGTGCCAGCAGTTACTGGGCGGGAGGGCCTTATGAGCAGTACTTC.

The chain uses TRBV7-2 and TRBJ2-7, with 8 nucleotides matching TRBD1. The CDR3 contains 15 residues. Trimming at V came to 4 bases and at J to 2 bases, leaving 7 bases not matched to a gene. The germline CDR1 and CDR2 sequences are SGHTA and FQGNSA. The DNA of the CDR3 is TGTGCCAGCAGCTCTGGCGGGACAGGAGCCTACGAGCAGTACTTC. The encoded protein is CASSSGGTGAYEQYF. Complete variable domain (other parts from reference TRBV7-2 and TRBJ2-7): GAGVSQSPSNKVTEKGKDVELRCDPISGHTALYWYRQSLGQGLEFLIYFQGNSAPDKSGLPSDRFSAERTGGSVSTLTIQRTQQEDSAVYLCASSSGGTGAYEQYFGPGTRLTVT.

The J gene is TRBJ2-7, the V gene TRBV29-1; TRBD1 matches at 9 bases. CDR1 SQVTM and CDR2 ANQGSEA come from the germline V gene. CDR3 length equals 14 residues. Trimming took 8 bases from V and 3 from J; bases not matched to a gene: 11. The CDR3 protein is CSRSYRGRDYEQYF. CDR3 bases: TGCAGCCGCTCCTACAGGGGGCGGGACTACGAGCAGTACTTC.

The chain has TRBV19 and TRBJ1-2; no clear D. Trimming shortened V by 6 bases and J by 2 bases, and 13 bases separated the two germline ends. This CDR3 region has 14 residues. Germline V lookup: CDR1 LNHDA, CDR2 SQIVND (reference sequence). The CDR3 sequence is CASSPQVWNYGYTF. In DNA, the CDR3 is TGTGCCAGTAGCCCCCAGGTGTGGAACTATGGCTACACCTTC.

Here the CDR3 reads CASSDGRAKNIQYF. In DNA form, the CDR3 reads TGTGCCAGCAGCGACGGGCGGGCCAAAAACATTCAGTACTTC. This chain connects TRBV7-3 to TRBJ2-4, with D unclear. V shed 5 bases and J shed 1 base, with 9 bases lying between them. CDR3 length: 14 amino acids. From germline, CDR1 is SGHTA and CDR2 FQGTGA.

The rearrangement links TRBV15 to TRBJ2-1, with 9 positions matching TRBD2. V lost 0 bases to trimming and J lost 6 bases; unmatched junction nucleotides: 3. Per germline, CDR1 LNHNV and CDR2 YYDKDF (reference sequence). CDR3 length: 15 residues. The CDR3 DNA reads TGTGCCACCAGCAGAGATAGCGGGGGTCCCAATGAGCAGTTCTTC. Its translation: CATSRDSGGPNEQFF.

The rearrangement joins TRBV7-9 to TRBJ2-3, with 7 positions matching TRBD1. This CDR3 spans 14 amino acids. After removal of 5 bases from V and 6 bases from J, the junction contained 8 bases not matched to a gene. From germline, CDR1 is SEHNR and CDR2 FQNEAQ (reference sequence). CDR3 bases: TGTGCCAGCAGCCTAAACCAGGGGGTCGATACGCAGTATTTT. Protein: CASSLNQGVDTQYF.

The V call is TRBV28, the J call TRBJ1-2; a possible D gene is TRBD1 (5 bases). From germline, CDR1 is MDHEN and CDR2 SYDVKM. V was clipped by 4 bases and J by 6 bases, with 15 bases between them. The CDR3 loop spans 14 amino acids. This chain's CDR3 is CASSSPAGIHGYTF. In nucleotides, the CDR3 is TGTGCCAGCAGTTCCCCAGCAGGGATTCATGGCTACACCTTC.

The chain has TRBV28 and TRBJ2-3, with 11 bases lining up with TRBD2. This CDR3 has 18 amino acids. V trimming: 1 base; J trimming: 5 bases; junction bases outside the gene matches: 11. Germline CDR1 is MDHEN and CDR2 is SYDVKM. CDR3 nucleotide sequence: TGTGCCAGCAGTTTATTGGGACTAGCGGTTACGCCACGAGATACGCAGTATTTT. It translates to CASSLLGLAVTPRDTQYF.

To note about this clone: Other DNA variants within this sample encode the same CDR3. The J gene is TRBJ2-1, the V gene TRBV18; 7 nucleotides line up with TRBD2. The CDR3 is 17 residues long. CDR1 is KGHSH, CDR2 LQKENI, per germline. Trimming cost V 1 base and J 0 bases; bases outside gene matches: 6. The CDR3 is CASSPRSGVSSYNEQFF. DNA for the CDR3: TGTGCCAGCTCACCACGAAGCGGGGTGAGCTCCTACAATGAGCAGTTCTTC.

The rearrangement links TRBV29-1 to TRBJ2-6; TRBD1 aligns across 7 bases. With 4 bases clipped from V and 0 bases from J, the junction kept 3 bases outside the gene matches. CDR3 size: 15 residues. Germline assignment: CDR1 SQVTM and CDR2 ANQGSEA. The CDR3 DNA reads TGCAGCGTTGGGACAGGTAACTCTGGGGCCAACGTCCTGACTTTC. It encodes CSVGTGNSGANVLTF.

A few counts support this clone. V gene TRBV7-3 combines with J gene TRBJ1-3; D not certain. The CDR3 has 13 amino acids. V was trimmed by 1 base and J by 4 bases, leaving 5 bases between them. Germline CDR1 and CDR2: SGHTA and FQGTGA. The CDR3 region is CASSLNGGNTIYF. Written as DNA, the CDR3 is TGTGCCAGCAGCTTAAATGGGGGAAACACCATATATTTT. Full variable domain (outside the CDR3, taken from reference TRBV7-3 and TRBJ1-3): GAGVSQTPSNKVTEKGKYVELRCDPISGHTALYWYRQSLGQGPEFLIYFQGTGAADDSGLPNDRFFAVRPEGSVSTLKIQRTERGDSAVYLCASSLNGGNTIYFGEGSWLTVV.

Only a few counts were recorded for this clone. The chain links TRBV5-1 to TRBJ2-1, with D possibly called TRBD1 or TRBD2 (5 bases each). Trimming removed 5 bases from V and 0 bases from J, with 21 bases in between. This CDR3 is built from 18 residues. Germline CDR1 reads SGHRS; CDR2 reads YFSETQ. The CDR3 nucleotides read TGCGCCAGCAGGACGACCGGGACCGGTTTTAGCTCCTACAATGAGCAGTTCTTC. It encodes CASRTTGTGFSSYNEQFF.

This clone appeared many times. The chain recombines TRBV30 with TRBJ1-4; D is possibly TRBD1 (6 bases). Trimming took 2 bases from V and 5 from J, leaving 18 bases between them. Germline V gives CDR1 GTSNPN, CDR2 SVGIG (reference sequence). CDR3 length equals 16 residues. CDR3 in DNA: TGTGCCTGGAGTCCCCAATACGGGACATTGAATGAAAAACTGTTTTTT. Amino acids: CAWSPQYGTLNEKLFF.

V gene TRBV19 combines with J gene TRBJ2-7; the D gene is possibly TRBD2 (5 bases). Germline V CDR1 and CDR2: LNHDA, SQIVND (reference sequence). Trimming took off 9 bases at V and 6 bases at J, with 21 bases between the two ends. The CDR3 has 14 amino acids. CDR3 sequence reads: CASAPGKPPGEQYF. The CDR3 DNA follows: TGTGCCAGCGCCCCCGGGAAGCCCCCCGGCGAGCAGTACTTC.

With regard to this clone: The identical CDR3 is also encoded by other nucleotide sequences in the sample. The rearrangement joins TRBV5-1 to TRBJ1-5, with 7 bases lining up with TRBD1. Losses at the gene ends were 3 bases for V and 2 bases for J; bases not matched to a gene: 2. The CDR3 totals 14 residues. The germline V gene encodes CDR1 SGHRS and CDR2 YFSETQ. The DNA of the CDR3 is TGCGCCAGCAGCTCCGGGACAGGCAATCAGCCCCAGCATTTT. This codes for CASSSGTGNQPQHF.

The chain employs TRBV2 and TRBJ1-5, with D unclear. There are 16 residues in the CDR3. Germline-derived CDR1 and CDR2 are SNHLY and FYNNEI. Trimming cost V 7 bases and J 6 bases, with 22 bases left between them. The CDR3 nucleotides are TGTGCCAGCACCTACGGGGTAGGCGGCGGCGCTCAGCCCCAGCATTTT. Amino acids: CASTYGVGGGAQPQHF.